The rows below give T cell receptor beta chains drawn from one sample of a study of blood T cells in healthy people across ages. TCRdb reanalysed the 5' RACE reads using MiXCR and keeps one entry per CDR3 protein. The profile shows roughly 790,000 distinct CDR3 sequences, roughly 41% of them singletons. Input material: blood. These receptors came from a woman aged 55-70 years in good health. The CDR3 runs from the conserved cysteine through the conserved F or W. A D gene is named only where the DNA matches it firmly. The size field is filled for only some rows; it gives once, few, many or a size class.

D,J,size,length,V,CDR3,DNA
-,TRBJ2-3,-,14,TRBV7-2,CASSLGRPSDTQYF,TGTGCCAGCAGCTTAGGCCGTCCATCCGATACGCAGTATTTT
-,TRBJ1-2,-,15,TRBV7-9,CASSSQIGTDYGYTF,TGTGCCAGCAGCTCACAAATAGGGACTGATTATGGCTACACCTTC
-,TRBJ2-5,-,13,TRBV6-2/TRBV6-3,CASTEDAWGEQYF,TGTGCCAGCACCGAGGACGCCTGGGGGGAGCAGTACTTC
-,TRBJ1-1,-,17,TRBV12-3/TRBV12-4,CASSLRSSAMSNTEAFF,TGTGCCAGCAGTTTGCGCTCTTCGGCGATGTCGAACACTGAAGCTTTCTTT
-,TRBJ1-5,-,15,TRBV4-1,CASSQQGLGNQPQHF,TGCGCCAGCAGCCAGCAGGGGTTAGGCAATCAGCCCCAGCATTTT
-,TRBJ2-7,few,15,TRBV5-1,CASSSGGGLGNEQYF,TGCGCCAGCAGCAGTGGGGGGGGCCTGGGGAACGAGCAGTACTTC
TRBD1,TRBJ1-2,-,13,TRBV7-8,CASTIAGTGSYTF,TGTGCCAGCACCATAGCCGGGACAGGGAGCTACACCTTC
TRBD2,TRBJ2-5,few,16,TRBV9,CASSALAGAHQETQYF,TGTGCCAGCAGCGCCCTAGCGGGGGCCCATCAAGAGACCCAGTACTTC
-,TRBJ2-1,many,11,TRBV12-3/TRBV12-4,CASTPGVEQFF,TGTGCCAGCACCCCCGGAGTTGAGCAGTTCTTC
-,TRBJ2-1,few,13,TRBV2,CASSLVFPNEQFF,TGTGCCAGCTCACTAGTATTCCCAAATGAGCAGTTCTTC
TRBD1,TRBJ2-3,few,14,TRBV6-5,CASSKTGQGPAQYF,TGTGCCAGCAGTAAGACAGGACAGGGCCCCGCGCAGTATTTT
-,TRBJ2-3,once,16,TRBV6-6,CASSDGTGYYTDTQYF,TGTGCCAGCAGCGACGGGACCGGCTATTACACAGATACGCAGTATTTT
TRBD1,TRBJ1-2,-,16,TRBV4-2,CASSQEVNTGDCGYTF,TGTGCCAGCAGCCAAGAAGTCAACACAGGGGATTGTGGCTACACCTTC
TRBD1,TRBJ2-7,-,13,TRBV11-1,CASHPTGVHEQYF,TGTGCCAGCCATCCGACAGGGGTCCACGAGCAGTACTTC
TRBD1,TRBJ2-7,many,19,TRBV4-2,CASSQDGDRPFFSSYEQYF,TGTGCCAGCAGCCAAGATGGGGACAGACCCTTTTTCAGCTCCTACGAGCAGTACTTC
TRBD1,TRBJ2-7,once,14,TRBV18,CASSPPEGAEAQYF,TGTGCCAGCTCACCACCAGAGGGGGCAGAGGCCCAGTACTTC
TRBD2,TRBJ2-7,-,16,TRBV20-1,CSAGGSGRASFDEQYF,TGCAGTGCCGGGGGTAGCGGGAGGGCCTCCTTCGACGAGCAGTACTTC
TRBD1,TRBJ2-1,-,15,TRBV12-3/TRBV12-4,CASSSTGAPYNEQFF,TGTGCCAGCAGTTCCACAGGGGCCCCCTACAATGAGCAGTTCTTC
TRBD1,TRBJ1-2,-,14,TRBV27,CASSTDRVNYGYTF,TGTGCCAGCAGTACGGACAGGGTTAACTATGGCTACACCTTC
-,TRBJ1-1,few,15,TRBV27,CASSRLTGMNTEAFF,TGTGCCAGCAGTCGCCTGACAGGCATGAACACTGAAGCTTTCTTT
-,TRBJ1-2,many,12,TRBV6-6,CASRPGGDGYTF,TGTGCCAGCAGGCCGGGGGGCGATGGCTACACCTTC
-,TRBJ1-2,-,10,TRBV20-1,CSAHYYGYTF,TGCAGTGCTCATTACTATGGCTACACCTTC
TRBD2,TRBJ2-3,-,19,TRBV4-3,CASSQGALRASGRTDTQYF,TGCGCCAGCAGCCAAGGAGCCCTTCGGGCTAGCGGGAGGACAGATACGCAGTATTTT
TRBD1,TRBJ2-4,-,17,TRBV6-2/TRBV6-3,CASSTRDRDLAKNIQYF,TGTGCCAGCAGCACCCGGGACAGGGACTTAGCCAAAAACATTCAGTACTTC